The 30 T cell receptor beta chains below were found in one sample sequenced in a study of shared clonotypes between healthy human individuals. Assay: immunoSEQ multiplex PCR; the TCRdb copy retains only in-frame clones and omits some. The table includes 2,500,000 or so clones, just under 95% detected once. The sample taken for sequencing was naive CD4+ T cells from PBMCs. As to subset: CD45RA+ positively selected. The receptors stem from a man aged 18 to 30 in good health. Some clones in this sample may be carry-over from other donors' samples.

The V gene is TRBV9, the J gene TRBJ2-2; a weak D match, TRBD2 (8 bases). Per germline, CDR1 SGDLS and CDR2 YYNGEE. This CDR3 region has 18 residues. Trimming pared 4 bases from V and 4 bases from J, leaving 23 bases between. DNA of the CDR3: TGTGCCAGCAGCCCTCAGGGGGGCGGCGGGAGGAGCACCGGGGAGCTGTTTTTT. Its translation is CASSPQGGGGRSTGELFF.

V is TRBV6-5 and J is TRBJ2-7; either TRBD1 or TRBD2 may supply D (7 bases each). CDR3 length: 15 amino acids. The germline V gene has CDR1 MNHEY and CDR2 SVGAGI. The V end lost 6 bases, the J end lost 5 bases, and 20 bases lay between the germline ends. The CDR3: CASRTLGEGAHEQYF. CDR3 coding DNA: TGTGCCAGCAGAACACTAGGGGAGGGGGCCCACGAGCAGTACTTC.

This chain links TRBV11-2 with TRBJ1-1; D uncertain. CDR1 and CDR2 from the germline V gene are SGHAT and FQNNGV. V was trimmed by 1 base and J by 5 bases, leaving 17 bases between them. This CDR3 comprises 16 residues. CDR3 nucleotide sequence: TGTGCCAGCAGCTTAGCAAGACAAGGTGGAGTGACTGAAGCTTTCTTT. It yields the protein CASSLARQGGVTEAFF.

CDR3 in amino acids: CASSQVEGYLTAKTQYF. CDR3 sequence (DNA): TGTGCCAGCAGCCAAGTAGAGGGCTACCTCACCGCGAAGACCCAGTACTTC. V is TRBV14 and J is TRBJ2-5, with D maybe TRBD2 (5 bases). CDR1 SGHDN and CDR2 FVKESK come from the germline V gene. V shed 1 base and J shed 6 bases, with 21 bases lying between them. CDR3 length: 17 amino acids. Looking up the rest from reference TRBV14 and TRBJ2-5 gives the full variable domain: EAGVTQFPSHSVIEKGQTVTLRCDPISGHDNLYWYRRVMGKEIKFLLHFVKESKQDESGMPNNRFLAERTGGTYSTLKVQPAELEDSGVYFCASSQVEGYLTAKTQYFGPGTRLLVL.

The genes are TRBV28 and TRBJ1-4; 8 nucleotides line up with TRBD1. The CDR3 totals 18 residues. Germline V gene lookup returns CDR1 MDHEN and CDR2 SYDVKM. V gave up 8 bases and J gave up 2 bases; unmatched junction bases: 16. CDR3 region: CASLSADRGSSTNEKLFF. In nucleotides, the CDR3 is TGTGCCAGCCTTTCCGCCGACAGGGGCTCTAGCACTAATGAAAAACTGTTTTTT.

With respect to this clone: Other DNA sequences within the sample encode an identical CDR3. This chain connects TRBV28 to TRBJ1-5; D is undetermined. CDR1 is MDHEN and CDR2 is SYDVKM in the germline V gene. The CDR3 contains 15 residues. The V gene lost 0 bases and the J gene lost 1 base, with 7 bases spanning the gap. This CDR3 is CASSLWPGSNQPQHF. The CDR3 nucleotides read TGTGCCAGCAGTTTATGGCCGGGGAGCAATCAGCCCCAGCATTTT.

The rearrangement uses TRBV7-2 and TRBJ2-7; a possible D gene is TRBD2 (7 bases). Germline CDR1 SGHTA, CDR2 FQGNSA. Between the trimmed V and J ends, which lost 11 bases and 3 bases, there was a span of 11 bases. The CDR3 is 11 amino acids. The CDR3 reads CALRGGYEQYF. CDR3 nucleotide sequence: TGTGCCCTAAGGGGGGGCTACGAGCAGTACTTC.

V and J are TRBV19 and TRBJ1-5; TRBD1 matches 9 bases. Germline trimming cut 3 bases from V and 6 bases from J; bases unmatched to any gene: 9. The CDR3 has 16 residues. Germline V gene data show CDR1 as LNHDA and CDR2 as SQIVND (reference sequence). The CDR3, as DNA: TGTGCCAGTAGTATCGTAACAGGGGGCGGGGGTCAGCCCCAGCATTTT. It codes for CASSIVTGGGGQPQHF.

The gene calls are TRBV6-5 and TRBJ2-5; D is perhaps TRBD1 or TRBD2 (5 bases each). The CDR3 is 16 amino acids. CDR1 MNHEY and CDR2 SVGAGI come from the germline V gene. V was shortened by 0 bases and J by 5 bases, with 16 bases between the two germline ends. CDR3: CASSYSRGARWETQYF. The CDR3 nucleotides read TGTGCCAGCAGTTACTCGAGAGGGGCTCGGTGGGAGACCCAGTACTTC.

The chain uses TRBV7-9 and TRBJ2-3, with 10 nucleotides matching TRBD1. The CDR3 has 15 amino acids. V lost 3 bases to trimming and J lost 3 bases; unmatched junction nucleotides: 3. Germline V gene sequence: CDR1 SEHNR, CDR2 FQNEAQ (reference sequence). In nucleotides, the CDR3 is TGTGCCAGCAGCTTGAGACAGGGGGCGACAGATACGCAGTATTTT. Translating it yields CASSLRQGATDTQYF.

The chain uses TRBV28 and TRBJ1-4; D not certain. CDR3 length equals 15 residues. Trimming removed 3 bases at V and 6 bases at J, with 14 bases between. Germline CDR1 is MDHEN and CDR2 is SYDVKM. The CDR3 coding sequence is TGTGCCAGCAGTTTTGCCCGGGCCCTGGATGAAAAACTGTTTTTT. Residues: CASSFARALDEKLFF.

The chain carries TRBV19 and TRBJ1-1; possible D gene TRBD1, 5 bases. The CDR3 consists of 14 residues. Germline-derived CDR1 and CDR2 are LNHDA and SQIVND (reference sequence). V was pared by 7 bases and J by 6 bases, with 18 bases between. CDR3 in amino acids: CASTQGPVGAEAFF. The CDR3 coding sequence is TGTGCCAGTACCCAGGGCCCGGTCGGAGCTGAAGCTTTCTTT. Combining the CDR3 with reference TRBV19 and TRBJ1-1 gives the whole variable domain DGGITQSPKYLFRKEGQNVTLSCEQNLNHDAMYWYRQDPGQGLRLIYYSQIVNDFQKGDIAEGYSVSREKKESFPLTVTSAQKNPTAFYLCASTQGPVGAEAFFGQGTRLTVV.

CDR3 residues: CASSPRQATVRGYTF. CDR3 DNA sequence: TGTGCCAGCAGCCCCAGACAGGCAACGGTGAGAGGCTACACCTTC. V and J are TRBV7-8 and TRBJ1-2, with D possibly TRBD1 on 6 matching bases. Germline V gene data show CDR1 as SGHVS and CDR2 as FQNEAQ. The CDR3 has 15 residues. V was clipped by 5 bases and J by 8 bases, with 21 bases between them.

The chain recombines TRBV9 with TRBJ2-5; 8 bases line up with TRBD1. Germline V gives CDR1 SGDLS, CDR2 YYNGEE. Losses at the gene ends were 4 bases for V and 4 bases for J; bases not matched to a gene: 6. The CDR3 is made up of 14 amino acids. This chain's CDR3 is CASSLDRGGETQYF. For the CDR3, the DNA is TGTGCCAGCAGCCTCGACAGGGGAGGAGAGACCCAGTACTTC.

V usage is TRBV28 and J usage is TRBJ1-5; D gene ambiguous. From germline, CDR1 is MDHEN and CDR2 SYDVKM. V lost 7 bases, J lost 4 bases, and 11 bases lay in between. This CDR3 region has 13 residues. The DNA of the CDR3 is TGTGCCAGCACCCTGGACCGAAATCAGCCCCAGCATTTT. Translated: CASTLDRNQPQHF. The entire variable domain, with the rest obtained from reference TRBV28 and TRBJ1-5, is as follows: DVKVTQSSRYLVKRTGEKVFLECVQDMDHENMFWYRQDPGLGLRLIYFSYDVKMKEKGDIPEGYSVSREKKERFSLILESASTNQTSMYLCASTLDRNQPQHFGDGTRLSIL.

The chain employs TRBV2 and TRBJ2-5, with 8 bases aligning to TRBD2. Germline CDR1 SNHLY, CDR2 FYNNEI. There are 13 residues in the CDR3. V shed 7 bases, J shed 5 bases, and the junction held 6 bases outside the gene matches. Written as DNA, the CDR3 is TGTGCCAGCACCGCGGGGGGCGATGAGACCCAGTACTTC. It yields the protein CASTAGGDETQYF.

The chain has TRBV19 and TRBJ2-5; 8 bases map to TRBD1. CDR1 LNHDA and CDR2 SQIVND come from the germline V gene (reference sequence). There are 13 residues in the CDR3. Unmatched junction bases numbered 9, after V lost 10 bases and J lost 5 bases. The CDR3 coding sequence is TGTGCCACCCGGACAGGGTCGATGGAGACCCAGTACTTC. Translating gives CATRTGSMETQYF.

The chain couples TRBV7-2 to TRBJ2-3; either TRBD1 or TRBD2 may supply D (5 bases each). The CDR3 totals 19 residues. The ends were cut back, 3 bases at V and 4 bases at J, with 26 bases in the middle. The germline gives CDR1 SGHTA, CDR2 FQGNSA. The CDR3 region has the DNA TGTGCCAGCAGCTTTATTAGGGGCGGGCCCCCCTTGTGGGCAGATACGCAGTATTTT. Its translation: CASSFIRGGPPLWADTQYF.

CDR3 region: CASSIGDREINEQFF. In DNA, the CDR3 is TGTGCCAGTAGTATAGGGGACAGGGAAATCAATGAGCAGTTCTTC. The V gene is TRBV19, the J gene TRBJ2-1; 9 positions agree with TRBD1. Per the germline V gene, CDR1 is LNHDA and CDR2 is SQIVND (reference sequence). CDR3 size: 15 residues. Germline trimming cut 1 base from V and 6 bases from J; bases unmatched to any gene: 4.

The chain combines TRBV28 with TRBJ2-6; TRBD1 aligns across 7 bases. Germline trimming cut 4 bases from V and 0 bases from J; bases unmatched to any gene: 9. The CDR3 is made up of 18 amino acids. The germline gives CDR1 MDHEN, CDR2 SYDVKM. This chain's CDR3 is CASSSPGQPVSGANVLTF. CDR3 sequence (DNA): TGTGCCAGCAGTTCTCCGGGACAGCCTGTCTCTGGGGCCAACGTCCTGACTTTC.

The J gene is TRBJ2-5, the V gene TRBV28; D might be TRBD1 or TRBD2, each matching 5 bases. In germline, CDR1 is MDHEN, CDR2 SYDVKM. This CDR3 comprises 17 residues. Trimming cost V 6 bases and J 0 bases, with 20 bases left between them. CDR3 sequence reads: CASRTQTGRNDQETQYF. CDR3 nucleotides: TGTGCCAGCAGAACCCAAACGGGACGGAACGACCAAGAGACCCAGTACTTC.

The rearrangement joins TRBV5-4 to TRBJ1-2; D may be TRBD1 (5 bases). Germline V gene lookup returns CDR1 SGHNT and CDR2 YYREEE (reference sequence). V was trimmed by 4 bases and J by 1 base, leaving 14 bases between them. The CDR3 loop spans 15 amino acids. CDR3: CASSPRGGVNYGYTF. CDR3 bases: TGTGCCAGCAGCCCAAGGGGAGGGGTTAACTATGGCTACACCTTC. Variable domain in full (rest from reference TRBV5-4 and TRBJ1-2): ETGVTQSPTHLIKTRGQQVTLRCSSQSGHNTVSWYQQALGQGPQFIFQYYREEENGRGNFPPRFSGLQFPNYSSELNVNALELDDSALYLCASSPRGGVNYGYTFGSGTRLTVV.

The rearrangement links TRBV28 to TRBJ1-1, with D perhaps matching TRBD1 (5 bases). V was pared by 8 bases and J by 6 bases, with 25 bases between. The germline gives CDR1 MDHEN, CDR2 SYDVKM. This CDR3 comprises 16 residues. Here the CDR3 DNA reads TGTGCCAGCGGGGGAGGGAGGAGGGGTATGCGGGCTGAAGCTTTCTTT. Translated, it gives CASGGGRRGMRAEAFF.

The genes are TRBV5-1 and TRBJ2-5, with 9 bases that match TRBD1. Losses at the gene ends were 3 bases for V and 5 bases for J; bases not matched to a gene: 5. CDR3 size: 14 residues. Germline-derived CDR1 and CDR2 are SGHRS and YFSETQ. DNA of the CDR3: TGCGCCAGCAGCTCTAGGACAGGGGCTGAGACCCAGTACTTC. Translated: CASSSRTGAETQYF. The whole variable domain, filled in from reference TRBV5-1 and TRBJ2-5, reads KAGVTQTPRYLIKTRGQQVTLSCSPISGHRSVSWYQQTPGQGLQFLFEYFSETQRNKGNFPGRFSGRQFSNSRSEMNVSTLELGDSALYLCASSSRTGAETQYFGPGTRLLVL.

This clone was picked up one time. The junction and the germline gene differ at one end; a read error may be behind it. J is TRBJ2-4 and V is TRBV6-6; 10 bases fit TRBD2. The CDR3 covers 12 residues. Germline V CDR1 and CDR2: MNHNY, SVGAGI (reference sequence). CDR3 loop: CASRASGSWLHF. The DNA for the CDR3 is TGTGCCAGCAGGGCTAGCGGGAGTTGGCTGCACTTC.

The chain employs TRBV5-3 and TRBJ2-2, with D perhaps TRBD1 (5 bases). TRBV5-3 is recorded as an ORF, its role being uncertain. This CDR3 is built from 15 residues. The V and J ends lost 1 base and 6 bases respectively, with 13 bases between them. The CDR3 nucleotides read TGTGCCAGAAGCTTGACAGGAGCCTCTCCCGGGGAGCTGTTTTTT. Amino acid sequence: CARSLTGASPGELFF.

CDR3 loop: CASSLYGTGIYNEQFF. CDR3 sequence (DNA): TGTGCCAGCAGCTTGTACGGGACAGGGATTTACAATGAGCAGTTCTTC. V gene TRBV5-6 combines with J gene TRBJ2-1; 9 bases are a match to TRBD1. The CDR3 is made up of 16 amino acids. Looked up from germline, CDR1 is SGHDT and CDR2 is YYEEEE. J lost 4 bases, V lost 1 base, and 6 bases had no gene match.

The rearrangement uses TRBV28 and TRBJ1-2; D may be TRBD1 (6 bases). Germline values: CDR1 MDHEN, CDR2 SYDVKM. V was cut by 5 bases and J by 0 bases, with 10 bases left in between. The CDR3 covers 14 residues. DNA for the CDR3: TGTGCCAGCAGTCGGGACACACCTAACTATGGCTACACCTTC. Amino acid sequence: CASSRDTPNYGYTF.

The V gene is TRBV5-1, the J gene TRBJ2-3; D not certain. The CDR3 contains 15 residues. The V gene's germline CDR1 is SGHRS and CDR2 YFSETQ. The V and J ends lost 5 bases and 2 bases respectively, with 15 bases between them. The CDR3 is CASSPWSLDTDTQYF. The DNA for the CDR3 is TGCGCCAGCAGTCCCTGGTCGCTTGACACAGATACGCAGTATTTT.

This clone showed up just once. The chain employs TRBV5-1 and TRBJ2-3; 7 nucleotides match TRBD2. The CDR3 extends over 16 amino acids. Trimming removed 7 bases from V and 4 bases from J; junction bases left unmatched: 15. Germline assignment: CDR1 SGHRS and CDR2 YFSETQ. In DNA, the CDR3 is TGCGCCAGCCACCCGCTGGCAGGGAGCGGGGCAGATACGCAGTATTTT. Protein: CASHPLAGSGADTQYF.